These 24 T cell receptor beta chains originate from one sample sequenced in a study of cytomegalovirus exposure and HLA in healthy donors. Primers: 60 Vbeta forward and 13 Jbeta reverse. This table comes from immunoSEQ multiplex PCR, and its TCRdb copy is limited to in-frame clones, with some not included. The sample records under 200,000 clones, 79% being singletons. The sequencing sample was made of PBMCs. The receptors shown here come from a woman in her 30s in good health and CMV-seropositive.

V usage is TRBV4-3 and J usage is TRBJ2-7; TRBD1 is a possible D gene (5 bases). The germline V and J ends were trimmed by 2 bases and 0 bases, with 8 bases remaining between them. Germline lookup yields CDR1 LGHNA and CDR2 YSLEER. The CDR3 totals 14 residues. The CDR3 DNA reads TGCGCCAGCAGCCAACAGGGATTCTCCTACGAGCAGTACTTC. This encodes CASSQQGFSYEQYF.

V usage is TRBV4-1 and J usage is TRBJ2-3; D may be TRBD2 (7 bases). CDR1 is MGHRA and CDR2 is YSYEKL in the germline V gene. V shed 4 bases and J shed 2 bases, with 16 bases lying between them. This CDR3 has 16 residues. CDR3 DNA: TGCGCCAGCAGCCTCGGGGGGCGGGGGTACACAGATACGCAGTATTTT. Translated, it gives CASSLGGRGYTDTQYF.

In nucleotides, the CDR3 is TGTGCCATCAAAGGAGGGGGCGGAGGTGAAGCTTTCTTT. Amino acid sequence: CAIKGGGGGEAFF. The chain joins TRBV10-3 to TRBJ1-1, with 7 nucleotides matching TRBD1. There are 13 residues in the CDR3. V shed 7 bases and J 7 bases; nucleotides not matched to a gene: 9. Per germline, CDR1 ENHRY and CDR2 SYGVKD.

This clone was seen once. The chain combines TRBV19 with TRBJ2-7; the D gene is possibly TRBD1 (7 bases). Looked up from germline, CDR1 is LNHDA and CDR2 is SQIVND (reference sequence). V shed 6 bases and J shed 3 bases, with 9 bases lying between them. This CDR3 region has 12 residues. As DNA, the CDR3 is TGTGCCAGTAGGCGGGACAGCTACGAGCAGTACTTC. Encoded protein: CASRRDSYEQYF.

The rearrangement uses TRBV5-4 and TRBJ1-1; a weak D match, TRBD1 (6 bases). CDR3 length: 12 residues. The V gene's germline CDR1 is SGHNT and CDR2 YYREEE (reference sequence). Trimming left V 3 bases short and J 5 bases short, with 8 bases between. The CDR3 protein is CASSSQGTEAFF. CDR3 sequence (DNA): TGTGCCAGCAGCTCACAGGGTACTGAAGCTTTCTTT.

There are a few counts of this clone. The genes are TRBV11-2 and TRBJ1-1; TRBD1 aligns across 9 bases. The CDR3 spans 13 residues. J lost 9 bases, V lost 5 bases, and 7 bases had no gene match. The germline gives CDR1 SGHAT, CDR2 FQNNGV. The CDR3 DNA sequence: TGTGCCAGCAGCGACGGACAGGGGATGAAAGCTTTCTTT. It is translated as CASSDGQGMKAFF.

The chain is built from TRBV19 and TRBJ2-3; perhaps TRBD1 as D (5 bases). Germline assignment: CDR1 LNHDA and CDR2 SQIVND (reference sequence). V dropped 3 bases and J dropped 4 bases, with 20 bases sitting between them. This CDR3 contains 17 residues. As DNA, the CDR3 is TGTGCCAGTAGTATTGGTCTCTCGACAGCAAGTGCAGATACGCAGTATTTT. It is translated as CASSIGLSTASADTQYF.

This clone was counted a few times. The rearrangement uses TRBV4-1 and TRBJ1-1; the match to TRBD1 covers 7 bases. Losses at the gene ends were 2 bases for V and 6 bases for J; bases not matched to a gene: 9. The CDR3 sequence is 15 residues long. Germline-derived CDR1 and CDR2 are MGHRA and YSYEKL. This chain's CDR3 is CASSQRDSPEAEAFF. In DNA form, the CDR3 reads TGCGCCAGCAGCCAAAGGGACAGCCCAGAAGCTGAAGCTTTCTTT.

This clone was detected only once. The rearrangement joins TRBV6-5 to TRBJ2-1; D unresolved. V was clipped by 6 bases and J by 5 bases, with 8 bases between them. Per the germline V gene, CDR1 is MNHEY and CDR2 is SVGAGI. CDR3 length equals 12 residues. CDR3 nucleotides: TGTGCCAGCAGATCTACGGACAATGAGCAGTTCTTC. Translation gives CASRSTDNEQFF.

The gene calls are TRBV11-3 and TRBJ2-1, with no clear D. CDR1 SGHNT and CDR2 YENEEA come from the germline V gene. V lost 4 bases to trimming and J lost 9 bases, with 13 bases between them. The CDR3 spans 13 residues. The CDR3 region is CASSSQTRREQFF. The CDR3, as DNA: TGTGCCAGCAGCTCTCAAACTCGCCGTGAGCAGTTCTTC.

V is TRBV30 and J is TRBJ1-5, with 7 bases lining up with TRBD1. Trimming at V came to 4 bases and at J to 7 bases, leaving 10 bases not matched to a gene. Germline V gives CDR1 GTSNPN, CDR2 SVGIG (reference sequence). The CDR3 sequence is 14 residues long. The CDR3 DNA is TGTGCCTGGACCCATGACAGGGAAGACCAGCCCCAGCATTTT. It yields the protein CAWTHDREDQPQHF.

This clone has more than one count but fewer than ten. The chain joins TRBV19 to TRBJ2-2, with D hard to call. Germline V lookup: CDR1 LNHDA, CDR2 SQIVND (reference sequence). V was clipped by 9 bases and J by 4 bases, with 9 bases between them. CDR3 length equals 12 residues. The CDR3 reads CASEIATGELFF. The CDR3 nucleotides are TGTGCCAGCGAGATCGCCACCGGGGAGCTGTTTTTT.

This chain uses TRBV5-1 with TRBJ2-7; D is perhaps TRBD1 (6 bases). The CDR3 runs to 16 residues. Germline V CDR1 and CDR2: SGHRS, YFSETQ. The V end was cut by 4 bases, the J end by 1 base, with 18 bases between. This chain's CDR3 is CASSAQQGTGSYEQYF. The DNA for the CDR3 is TGCGCCAGCAGCGCCCAACAGGGTACAGGATCCTACGAGCAGTACTTC.

The genes are TRBV5-1 and TRBJ2-1; D possibly corresponds to TRBD1 (6 bases). V was trimmed by 6 bases and J by 2 bases, leaving 12 bases between them. Germline V gene lookup returns CDR1 SGHRS and CDR2 YFSETQ. This CDR3 is built from 14 residues. This chain's CDR3 is CASTPSGAYNEQFF. In nucleotides, the CDR3 is TGCGCCAGCACCCCGTCAGGGGCCTACAATGAGCAGTTCTTC.

The chain combines TRBV19 with TRBJ2-7, with TRBD1 matching 7 bases. Germline CDR1 is LNHDA and CDR2 is SQIVND (reference sequence). The V and J ends lost 9 bases and 2 bases, in that order; junction bases with no gene match: 7. The CDR3 totals 13 residues. For the CDR3, the DNA is TGTGCCAGGACCAACAGGGGACCCTACGAGCAGTACTTC. The encoded protein is CARTNRGPYEQYF.

V and J are TRBV5-6 and TRBJ2-5, with a possible D match to TRBD2 (7 bases). Per germline, CDR1 SGHDT and CDR2 YYEEEE. Trimming left V 6 bases short and J 2 bases short, with 17 bases between. The CDR3 has 15 residues. Written as DNA, the CDR3 is TGTGCCAGCAAACCGGGGGGCTCGGGGCAAGAGACCCAGTACTTC. Protein product: CASKPGGSGQETQYF.

The chain joins TRBV7-2 to TRBJ1-1; perhaps TRBD1 as D (5 bases). V was clipped by 3 bases and J by 7 bases, with 12 bases between them. The V gene's germline CDR1 is SGHTA and CDR2 FQGNSA. The CDR3 is made up of 13 amino acids. Here the CDR3 DNA reads TGTGCCAGCAGCTTGGCAGGGAGGGGTGAAGCTTTCTTT. Encoded protein: CASSLAGRGEAFF.

The chain recombines TRBV6-4 with TRBJ2-7; 7 bases map to TRBD1. Germline V gives CDR1 MRHNA, CDR2 SNTAGT. The CDR3 totals 14 residues. Losses at the gene ends were 5 bases for V and 0 bases for J; bases not matched to a gene: 4. The CDR3 loop reads CASSPGQSSYEQYF. The DNA of the CDR3 is TGTGCCAGCAGTCCGGGACAGAGCTCCTACGAGCAGTACTTC.

The genes are TRBV12-5 and TRBJ1-1; D ambiguous. The CDR3 consists of 14 residues. Trimming shortened V by 5 bases and J by 0 bases, and 10 bases separated the two germline ends. Per germline, CDR1 LGHNT and CDR2 FRNRAP. This CDR3 reads CASGPGDMNTEAFF. The CDR3 region has the DNA TGTGCTAGTGGTCCGGGAGACATGAACACTGAAGCTTTCTTT.

The chain combines TRBV6-6 with TRBJ1-6; D unclear. With 7 bases removed from V and 0 bases from J, the gap between germline ends came to 10 bases. This CDR3 has 15 amino acids. The germline gives CDR1 MNHNY, CDR2 SVGAGI (reference sequence). CDR3 protein: CASTLQLSYNSPLHF. The CDR3 nucleotides read TGTGCCAGCACCCTACAGCTCTCCTATAATTCACCCCTCCACTTT.

This chain uses TRBV5-1 with TRBJ2-5; 13 bases match TRBD2. Unmatched junction bases numbered 3, after V lost 0 bases and J lost 4 bases. CDR3 length equals 16 residues. Per the germline V gene, CDR1 is SGHRS and CDR2 is YFSETQ. CDR3 DNA sequence: TGCGCCAGCAGCTTGGCGGGACTAGCGGGGATAGAGACCCAGTACTTC. Translation: CASSLAGLAGIETQYF.

This chain joins TRBV2 and TRBJ1-2; TRBD1 matches at 8 bases. Unmatched junction bases numbered 6, after V lost 4 bases and J lost 8 bases. The CDR3 runs to 13 residues. The germline gives CDR1 SNHLY, CDR2 FYNNEI. The CDR3 DNA sequence: TGTGCCAGCAGTGGGACAGGGCGGGAGGGCTACACCTTC. Amino acids: CASSGTGREGYTF.

The V call is TRBV7-9, the J call TRBJ2-1, with 7 bases identical to TRBD2. J was trimmed by 0 bases and V by 0 bases; bases with no gene match: 5. The germline V gene has CDR1 SEHNR and CDR2 FQNEAQ (reference sequence). The CDR3 is 17 residues long. The DNA of the CDR3 is TGTGCCAGCAGCTTAGCGGGGGGGAAGAGCTCCTACAATGAGCAGTTCTTC. This codes for CASSLAGGKSSYNEQFF.

The CDR3, as DNA: TGTGCCAGCAGCGGAAACGGGACAACTCCGAATGAAAAACTGTTTTTT. It specifies CASSGNGTTPNEKLFF. This rearrangement joins TRBV5-4 to TRBJ1-4, with a tentative D call TRBD1 (6 bases). CDR3 length equals 16 residues. V shed 4 bases and J shed 5 bases, with 18 bases lying between them. The germline gives CDR1 SGHNT, CDR2 YYREEE (reference sequence).